This section outlines one T cell receptor beta chain sequence together with its context. This entry belongs to a study of control samples from healthy donors and cancer patients. Germline CDR1 reads SGHTA; CDR2 reads FQGNSA. The CDR3 has 14 residues. The ends were cut back, 7 bases at V and 0 bases at J, with 11 bases in the middle. TCRdb's copy holds only in-frame clones and misses some; the assay was immunoSEQ multiplex PCR. Of about 15,000 clones in the sample, 85% to 90% were seen once. This chain connects TRBV7-2 to TRBJ2-3, with a tentative D call TRBD1 (5 bases). The sequence came from a woman aged 65 to 85 with colorectal cancer. Material: PBMCs. CDR3 region: CASTPGISTDTQYF. CDR3 DNA sequence: TGTGCCAGCACCCCAGGGATCAGCACAGATACGCAGTATTTT.